This T cell receptor beta chain was found in a study of shared clonotypes between healthy human individuals. CDR1 is MDHEN, CDR2 SYDVKM, per germline. There are 14 residues in the CDR3. V lost 3 bases and J lost 8; bases outside the gene matches: 7. Sequenced by immunoSEQ multiplex PCR; TCRdb stores in-frame clones only, minus some. Of around 980,000 clones detected, about 80% appear once; the ten largest clones hold 0.6% to 0.7%. Sequencing input: memory CD4+ T cells from PBMCs. Subset meaning: CD45RA-negative fraction. V usage is TRBV28 and J usage is TRBJ2-1; TRBD2 matches 7 bases. The TCR was taken from a man younger than 35 in good health. Some clones in this sample may be carry-over from other donors' samples. CDR3 DNA sequence: TGTGCCAGCAGTTTGGGAGGGGCTGGGTATGAGCAGTTCTTC. The encoded protein is CASSLGGAGYEQFF.